This record looks at one T cell receptor beta chain sequence and its context. TCRdb's copy holds only in-frame clones and misses some; the assay was immunoSEQ multiplex PCR. Of roughly 360,000 clones listed, over 75% were seen once; the top ten hold 1.3%. Enrolled through a virtual design, the participants were between roughly 18 and 90 years of age and came from roughly 22 US areas. Participants had their cohort set by participant-reported clinical history. Two negative PCRs, clearance, or symptom resolution had been documented for recovered Cohort 3 donors. This sample stems from a study of blood T cell repertoires in COVID-19. Study information: Material from acute and convalescent COVID-19 was sourced from the United States, Italy and Spain.

The receptor was derived from a man aged 25-40 years who had recovered from COVID-19. The material sequenced was PBMCs or T cells enriched from blood (not recorded which).

CDR3 sequence: CASSERDEGTQYF. Here the CDR3 DNA reads TGCGCCAGCAGTGAGAGAGACGAGGGGACCCAGTACTTC. This chain connects TRBV10-1 to TRBJ2-5; the D gene is possibly TRBD2 (5 bases). Per germline, CDR1 WNHNN and CDR2 SYGVQD (reference sequence). The CDR3 runs to 13 residues. The V end was cut by 2 bases, the J end by 7 bases, with 11 bases between.